This paragraph reports one T cell receptor (beta chain). The antigen is undetermined. Sequenced by immunoSEQ multiplex PCR; TCRdb stores in-frame clones only, minus some. The sample includes more than 95,000 clones, roughly nine tenths of them seen just once. The data were taken from a study of cytomegalovirus exposure and HLA in healthy donors. Study-wide results and caveats: While the bulk of TCR sequences proved rare, some public TCRs turned up in many donors.

Germline CDR1 reads SGHAT; CDR2 reads FQNNGV. The CDR3 length is 16 residues. Trimming removed 4 bases from V and 3 bases from J; junction bases left unmatched: 11. The sample taken for sequencing was PBMCs. The V and J genes are TRBV11-2 and TRBJ2-7; 8 bases are a match to TRBD2. The receptor was derived from a woman aged 18-29 years in good health and CMV-seronegative. CDR3 DNA: TGTGCCAGCAGCTCCGAAAGACTAGCGCCCAGCTACGAGCAGTACTTC. As protein: CASSSERLAPSYEQYF.